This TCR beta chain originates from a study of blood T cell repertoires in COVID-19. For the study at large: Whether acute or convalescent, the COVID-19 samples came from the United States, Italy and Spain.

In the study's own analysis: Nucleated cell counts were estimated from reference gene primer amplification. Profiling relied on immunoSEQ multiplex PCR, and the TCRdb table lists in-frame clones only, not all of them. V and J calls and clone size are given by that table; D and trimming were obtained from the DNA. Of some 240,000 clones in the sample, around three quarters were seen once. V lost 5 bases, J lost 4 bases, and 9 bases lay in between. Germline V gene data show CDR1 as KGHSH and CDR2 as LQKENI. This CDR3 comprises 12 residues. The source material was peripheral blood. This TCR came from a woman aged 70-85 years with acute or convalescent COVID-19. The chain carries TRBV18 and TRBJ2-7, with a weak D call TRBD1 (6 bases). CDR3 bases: TGTGCCAGCTCATGGGACACTTACGAGCAGTACTTC. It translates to CASSWDTYEQYF.